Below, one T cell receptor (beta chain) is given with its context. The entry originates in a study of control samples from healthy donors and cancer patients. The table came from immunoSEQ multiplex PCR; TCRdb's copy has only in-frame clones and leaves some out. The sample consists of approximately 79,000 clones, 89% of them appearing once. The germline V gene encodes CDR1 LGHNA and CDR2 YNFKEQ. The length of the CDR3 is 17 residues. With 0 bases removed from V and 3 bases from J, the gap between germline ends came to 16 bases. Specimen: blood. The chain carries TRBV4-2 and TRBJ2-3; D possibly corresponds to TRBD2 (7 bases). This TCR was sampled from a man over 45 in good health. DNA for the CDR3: TGTGCCAGCAGCCAAGATCGACTCGGGGGGCCTACAGATACGCAGTATTTT. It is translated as CASSQDRLGGPTDTQYF.